This T cell receptor beta chain was captured in a study of glioma-infiltrating T cells after dendritic cell vaccination. Study findings and constraints: Only a small number of patients had complete blood and tumor samples.

This table comes from immunoSEQ multiplex PCR, and its TCRdb copy is limited to in-frame clones, with some not included. The sample includes 100,000 or so clones, around 87% seen only once; the top ten take over 2.5%. The CDR3 is 17 amino acids. The V end lost 5 bases, the J end lost 1 base, and 17 bases lay between the germline ends. The germline CDR1 and CDR2 sequences are SGHTA and FQGTGA. The time point here: after dendritic cell vaccination, including at tumor progression/relapse. A note on this clone: Its cognate antigen is unknown.

The chain recombines TRBV7-3 with TRBJ2-2; D may be TRBD2 (7 bases). This clonotype was sampled from a human donor with glioblastoma. Specimen: blood, collected after dendritic cell vaccination. The CDR3 DNA reads as TGTGCCAGCAGCCCCGGTTGGGGGGGCGAGAACACCGGGGAGCTGTTTTTT. Protein sequence: CASSPGWGGENTGELFF.